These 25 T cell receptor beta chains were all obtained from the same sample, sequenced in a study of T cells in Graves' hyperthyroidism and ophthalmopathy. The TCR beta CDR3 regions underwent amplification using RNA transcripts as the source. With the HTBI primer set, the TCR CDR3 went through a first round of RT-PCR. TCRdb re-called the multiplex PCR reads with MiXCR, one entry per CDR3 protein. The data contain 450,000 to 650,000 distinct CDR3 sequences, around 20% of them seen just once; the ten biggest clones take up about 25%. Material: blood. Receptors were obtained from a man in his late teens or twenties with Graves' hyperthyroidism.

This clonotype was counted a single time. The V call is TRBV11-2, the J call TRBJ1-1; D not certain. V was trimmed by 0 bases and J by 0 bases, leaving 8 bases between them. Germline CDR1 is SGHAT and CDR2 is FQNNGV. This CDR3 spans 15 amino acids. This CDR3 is CASSLEPSMNTEAFF. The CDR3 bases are TGTGCCAGCAGCTTAGAACCCAGCATGAACACTGAAGCTTTCTTT.

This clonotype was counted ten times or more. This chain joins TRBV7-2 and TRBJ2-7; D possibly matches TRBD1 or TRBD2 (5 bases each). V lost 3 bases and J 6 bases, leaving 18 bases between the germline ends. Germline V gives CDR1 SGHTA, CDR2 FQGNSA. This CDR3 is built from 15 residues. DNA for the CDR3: TGTGCCAGCAGCTTCTACCAGGGAGTCCTGGTCGAGCAGTACTTC. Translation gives CASSFYQGVLVEQYF.

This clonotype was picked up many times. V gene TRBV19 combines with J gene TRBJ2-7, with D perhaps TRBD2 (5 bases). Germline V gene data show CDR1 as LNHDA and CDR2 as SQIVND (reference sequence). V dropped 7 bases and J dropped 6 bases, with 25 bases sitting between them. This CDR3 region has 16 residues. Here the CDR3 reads CASTTTGNKGIGEQYF. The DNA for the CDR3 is TGTGCCAGTACCACTACCGGGAATAAAGGGATCGGCGAGCAGTACTTC.

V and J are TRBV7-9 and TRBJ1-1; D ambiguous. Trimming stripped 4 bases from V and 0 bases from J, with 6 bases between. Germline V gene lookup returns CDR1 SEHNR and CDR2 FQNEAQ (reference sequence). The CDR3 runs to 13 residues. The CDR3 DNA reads TGTGCCAGCAGCTATATGATGAACACTGAAGCTTTCTTT. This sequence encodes CASSYMMNTEAFF. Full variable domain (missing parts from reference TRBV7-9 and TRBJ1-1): DTGVSQNPRHKITKRGQNVTFRCDPISEHNRLYWYRQTLGQGPEFLTYFQNEAQLEKSRLLSDRFSAERPKGSFSTLEIQRTEQGDSAMYLCASSYMMNTEAFFGQGTRLTVV.

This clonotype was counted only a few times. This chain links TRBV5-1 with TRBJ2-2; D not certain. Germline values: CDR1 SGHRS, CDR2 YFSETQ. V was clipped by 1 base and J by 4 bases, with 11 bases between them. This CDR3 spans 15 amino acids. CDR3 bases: TGCGCCAGCAGCTTGTCAGGTCCAACCACCGGGGAGCTGTTTTTT. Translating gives CASSLSGPTTGELFF.

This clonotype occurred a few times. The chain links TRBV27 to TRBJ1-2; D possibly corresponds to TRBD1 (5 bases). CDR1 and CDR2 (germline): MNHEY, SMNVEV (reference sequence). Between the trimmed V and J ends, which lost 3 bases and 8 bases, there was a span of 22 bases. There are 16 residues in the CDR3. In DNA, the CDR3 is TGTGCCAGCAGTTTCTCAGCCCGGGGCCCGATCCAGGGCTACACCTTC. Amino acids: CASSFSARGPIQGYTF.

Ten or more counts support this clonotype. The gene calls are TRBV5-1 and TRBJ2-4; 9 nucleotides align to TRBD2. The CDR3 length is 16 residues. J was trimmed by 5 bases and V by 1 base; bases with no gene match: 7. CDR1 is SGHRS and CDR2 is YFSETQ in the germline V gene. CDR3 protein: CASSLMGSGGQNIQYF. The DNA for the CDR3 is TGCGCCAGCAGCTTGATGGGTAGCGGGGGCCAAAACATTCAGTACTTC.

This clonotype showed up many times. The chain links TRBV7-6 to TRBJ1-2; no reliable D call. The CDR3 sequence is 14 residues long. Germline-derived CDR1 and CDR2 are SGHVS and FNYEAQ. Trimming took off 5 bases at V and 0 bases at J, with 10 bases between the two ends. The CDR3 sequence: CASSPGPANYGYTF. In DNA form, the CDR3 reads TGTGCCAGCAGCCCGGGTCCCGCTAACTATGGCTACACCTTC.

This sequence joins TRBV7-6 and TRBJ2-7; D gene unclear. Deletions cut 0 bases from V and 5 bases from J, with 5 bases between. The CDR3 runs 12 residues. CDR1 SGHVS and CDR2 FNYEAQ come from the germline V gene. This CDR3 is CASSLARHEQYF. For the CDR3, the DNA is TGTGCCAGCAGCTTAGCGCGGCACGAGCAGTACTTC.

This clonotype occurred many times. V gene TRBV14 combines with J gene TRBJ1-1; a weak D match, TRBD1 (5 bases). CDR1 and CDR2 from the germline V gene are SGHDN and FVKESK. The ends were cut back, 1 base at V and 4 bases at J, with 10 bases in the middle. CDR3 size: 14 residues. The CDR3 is CASSQVLGGTEAFF. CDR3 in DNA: TGTGCCAGCAGCCAAGTCCTGGGGGGCACTGAAGCTTTCTTT.

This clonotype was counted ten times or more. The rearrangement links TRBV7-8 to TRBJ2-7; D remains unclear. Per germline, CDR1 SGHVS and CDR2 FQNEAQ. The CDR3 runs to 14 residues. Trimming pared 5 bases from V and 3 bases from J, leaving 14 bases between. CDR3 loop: CASSLPLPYYEQYF. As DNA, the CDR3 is TGTGCCAGCAGCCTTCCCCTTCCTTACTACGAGCAGTACTTC.

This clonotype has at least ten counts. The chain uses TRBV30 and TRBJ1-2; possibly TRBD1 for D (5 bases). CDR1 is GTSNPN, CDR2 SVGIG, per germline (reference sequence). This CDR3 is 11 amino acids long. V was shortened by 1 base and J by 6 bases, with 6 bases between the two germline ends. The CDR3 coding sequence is TGTGCCTGGAGTGGGGGCGATGGCTACACCTTC. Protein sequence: CAWSGGDGYTF. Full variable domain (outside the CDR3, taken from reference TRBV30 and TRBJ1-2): SQTIHQWPATLVQPVGSPLSLECTVEGTSNPNLYWYRQAAGRGLQLLFYSVGIGQISSEVPQNLSASRPQDRQFILSSKKLLLSDSGFYLCAWSGGDGYTFGSGTRLTVV.

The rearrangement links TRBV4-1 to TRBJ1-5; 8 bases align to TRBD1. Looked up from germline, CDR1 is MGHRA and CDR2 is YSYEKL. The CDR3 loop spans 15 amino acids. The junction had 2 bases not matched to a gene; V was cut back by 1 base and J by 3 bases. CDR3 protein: CASSQVGQDNQPQHF. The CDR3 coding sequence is TGCGCCAGCAGCCAAGTGGGACAGGACAATCAGCCCCAGCATTTT.

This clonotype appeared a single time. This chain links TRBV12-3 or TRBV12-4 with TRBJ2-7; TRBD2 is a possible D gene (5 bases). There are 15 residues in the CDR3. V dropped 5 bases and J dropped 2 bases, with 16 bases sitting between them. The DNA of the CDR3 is TGTGCCAGCAGTGATAACAGCGGTTCTCCCTACGAGCAGTACTTC. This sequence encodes CASSDNSGSPYEQYF.

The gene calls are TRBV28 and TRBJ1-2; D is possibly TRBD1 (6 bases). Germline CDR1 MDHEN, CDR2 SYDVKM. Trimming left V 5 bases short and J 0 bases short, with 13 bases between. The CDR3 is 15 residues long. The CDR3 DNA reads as TGTGCCAGCAGTGTACAGGGTTCCTCTAACTATGGCTACACCTTC. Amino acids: CASSVQGSSNYGYTF.

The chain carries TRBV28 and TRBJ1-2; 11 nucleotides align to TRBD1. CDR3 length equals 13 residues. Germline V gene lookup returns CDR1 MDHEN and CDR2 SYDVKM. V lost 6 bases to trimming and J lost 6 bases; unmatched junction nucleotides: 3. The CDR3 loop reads CASRGQGENGYTF. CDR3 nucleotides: TGTGCCAGCAGGGGACAGGGGGAGAATGGCTACACCTTC.

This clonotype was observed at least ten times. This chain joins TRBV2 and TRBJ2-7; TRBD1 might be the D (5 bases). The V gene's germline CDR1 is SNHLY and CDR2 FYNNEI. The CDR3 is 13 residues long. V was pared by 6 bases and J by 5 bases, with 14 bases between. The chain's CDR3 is CASRSGRANEQYF. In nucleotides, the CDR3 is TGTGCCAGCAGGTCTGGCAGGGCCAACGAGCAGTACTTC.

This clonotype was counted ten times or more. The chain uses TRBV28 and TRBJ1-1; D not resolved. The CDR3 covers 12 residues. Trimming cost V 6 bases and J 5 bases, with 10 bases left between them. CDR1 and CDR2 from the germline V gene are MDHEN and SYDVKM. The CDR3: CASRLPGTEAFF. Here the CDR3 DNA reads TGTGCCAGCAGACTCCCGGGGACTGAAGCTTTCTTT.

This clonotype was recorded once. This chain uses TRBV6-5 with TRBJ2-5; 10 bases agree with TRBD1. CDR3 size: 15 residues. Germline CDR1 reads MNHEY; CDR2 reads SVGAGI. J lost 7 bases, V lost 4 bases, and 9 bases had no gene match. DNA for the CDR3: TGTGCCAGCAGTTCGACGACAGGGGGCGCGGGGACCCAGTACTTC. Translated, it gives CASSSTTGGAGTQYF.

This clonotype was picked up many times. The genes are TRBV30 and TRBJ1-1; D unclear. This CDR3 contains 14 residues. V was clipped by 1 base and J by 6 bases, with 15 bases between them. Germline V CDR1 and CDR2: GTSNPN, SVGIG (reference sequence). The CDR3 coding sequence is TGTGCCTGGAGTGCGCCGCGGAGTCTTGCTGAAGCTTTCTTT. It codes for CAWSAPRSLAEAFF.

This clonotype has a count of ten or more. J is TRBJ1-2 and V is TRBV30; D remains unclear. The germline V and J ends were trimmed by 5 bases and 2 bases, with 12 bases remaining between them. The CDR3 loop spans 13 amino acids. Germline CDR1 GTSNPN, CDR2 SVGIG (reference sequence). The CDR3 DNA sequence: TGTGCCTGGTCTCTAGGCATCAACTATGGCTACACCTTC. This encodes CAWSLGINYGYTF.

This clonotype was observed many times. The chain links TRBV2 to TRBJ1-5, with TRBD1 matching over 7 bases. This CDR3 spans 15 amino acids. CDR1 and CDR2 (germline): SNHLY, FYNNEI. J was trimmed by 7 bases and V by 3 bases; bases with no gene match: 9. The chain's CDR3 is CASSDRGIVGQPQHF. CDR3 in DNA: TGTGCCAGCAGTGACAGGGGGATAGTAGGACAGCCCCAGCATTTT.

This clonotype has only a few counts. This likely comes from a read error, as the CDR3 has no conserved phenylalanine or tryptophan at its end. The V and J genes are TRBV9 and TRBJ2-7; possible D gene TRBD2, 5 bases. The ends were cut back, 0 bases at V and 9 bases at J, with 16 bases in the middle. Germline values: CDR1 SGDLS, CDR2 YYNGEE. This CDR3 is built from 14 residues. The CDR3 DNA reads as TGTGCCAGCAGCGTAGGAATGTTGAGGGCCAGGCAGTACCTC. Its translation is CASSVGMLRARQYL.

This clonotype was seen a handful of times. CDR3 nucleotide sequence: TGTGCCAGCAGCCCGGTGGGGGTTTGGTACGAGCAGTACTTC. Protein: CASSPVGVWYEQYF. The chain has TRBV11-2 and TRBJ2-7; tentatively, D is TRBD1 or TRBD2 (5 bases each). Germline values: CDR1 SGHAT, CDR2 FQNNGV. The CDR3 consists of 14 residues. Trimming removed 5 bases at V and 4 bases at J, with 15 bases between. The full variable domain, its missing parts supplied by reference TRBV11-2 and TRBJ2-7, is EAGVAQSPRYKIIEKRQSVAFWCNPISGHATLYWYQQILGQGPKLLIQFQNNGVVDDSQLPKDRFSAERLKGVDSTLKIQPAKLEDSAVYLCASSPVGVWYEQYFGPGTRLTVT.

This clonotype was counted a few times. CDR3 protein: CAWSVGTGQEQYF. As DNA, the CDR3 is TGTGCCTGGAGTGTAGGGACAGGGCAAGAGCAGTACTTC. The chain is built from TRBV30 and TRBJ2-7; TRBD1 agrees at 9 bases. Germline V CDR1 and CDR2: GTSNPN, SVGIG (reference sequence). The length of the CDR3 is 13 residues. Trimming at V came to 0 bases and at J to 7 bases, leaving 4 bases not matched to a gene.